A selection of T cell receptor beta chains follows, all from one sample in a study of neurological immune-mediated disorders. TCRdb used MiXCR to reprocess the 5' RACE reads, holding one entry per CDR3 protein. The table includes some 54,000 distinct CDR3 sequences, over 8.5% detected once. Sequences were obtained from PBMCs. Receptors originate from a male donor with HTLV-1-associated myelopathy (HAM/TSP). Both conserved end residues are part of each CDR3. D genes are given only for firm matches. Size tells how often a clone was seen (once, few, many) or the class of an expanded clone, and some rows leave it out.

j_call clone_size d_call v_call cdr3_aa cdr3_nt
TRBJ1-2 many NA TRBV6-5 CASSPDIGGYGYTF TGTGCCAGCAGCCCAGACATCGGCGGTTACGGCTACACCTTC
TRBJ2-1 many TRBD2 TRBV18 CASSPLAGGDNEQFF TGTGCCAGCTCACCGCTAGCGGGGGGCGACAATGAGCAGTTCTTC
TRBJ2-2 NA TRBD1 TRBV11-2 CASSLLRGTGWAGELFF TGTGCCAGCAGCTTGCTCCGGGGGACAGGGTGGGCCGGGGAGCTGTTTTTT
TRBJ1-6 many TRBD1 TRBV20-1 CSARPTGREDSPLHF TGCAGTGCTAGGCCGACAGGGCGGGAGGATTCACCCCTCCACTTT
TRBJ2-5 many NA TRBV5-1 CASSFTATPTETQYF TGCGCCAGCAGCTTTACAGCGACACCGACGGAGACCCAGTACTTC
TRBJ2-2 many TRBD2 TRBV10-1 CASSVGLAEHTGELFF TGCGCCAGCAGTGTGGGACTAGCGGAGCACACCGGGGAGCTGTTTTTT
TRBJ2-2 many TRBD1 TRBV7-9 CASSRWTGGFTGELFF TGTGCCAGCAGCCGATGGACAGGGGGCTTCACCGGGGAGCTGTTTTTT
TRBJ2-2 many NA TRBV9 CASSPTGYETGELFF TGTGCCAGCAGCCCTACAGGGTATGAGACCGGGGAGCTGTTTTTT
TRBJ2-5 many NA TRBV6-5 CASSYSLQETQYF TGTGCCAGCAGTTACTCCCTACAAGAGACCCAGTACTTC
TRBJ2-3 many TRBD2 TRBV5-1 CASSLASSGGSTDTQYF TGCGCCAGCAGCTTGGCGTCTAGCGGGGGATCCACAGATACGCAGTATTTT
TRBJ1-1 many NA TRBV20-1 CSDVRGWTEAFF TGCAGTGACGTCAGGGGTTGGACTGAAGCTTTCTTT
TRBJ1-4 many NA TRBV18 CASSSNRVRGEKLFF TGTGCCAGCTCATCGAACAGGGTGAGGGGTGAAAAACTGTTTTTT
TRBJ2-1 few TRBD2 TRBV14 CASSPRSGGTNNEQFF TGTGCCAGCAGTCCCCGCAGCGGGGGGACAAACAATGAGCAGTTCTTC
TRBJ2-6 many NA TRBV4-3 CASSRQRRTASSGANVLTF TGCGCCAGCAGCCGACAAAGACGGACGGCTAGCTCTGGGGCCAACGTCCTGACTTTC
TRBJ1-1 many NA TRBV20-1 CSASNQMNTEAFF TGCAGTGCTAGCAACCAGATGAACACTGAAGCTTTCTTT
TRBJ1-2 many NA TRBV4-2 CASSQVGQPYGYTF TGTGCCAGCAGCCAAGTTGGACAGCCCTATGGCTACACCTTC
TRBJ2-7 many NA TRBV5-1 CASSLVQGGYEQYF TGCGCCAGCAGCTTGGTTCAGGGGGGTTACGAGCAGTACTTC
TRBJ2-2 many NA TRBV6-5 CASSYLRNTGELFF TGTGCCAGCAGTTACCTAAGGAACACCGGGGAGCTGTTTTTT
TRBJ1-1 many NA TRBV7-9 CASSFVGNTEAFF TGTGCCAGCAGCTTTGTAGGAAACACTGAAGCTTTCTTT
TRBJ1-5 many NA TRBV28 CASSLVSGNYQPQHF TGTGCCAGCAGTTTGGTGTCGGGGAACTATCAGCCCCAGCATTTT
TRBJ2-7 many TRBD1 TRBV10-3 CAISATGDYEQYF TGTGCCATCAGTGCGACAGGGGACTACGAGCAGTACTTC
TRBJ2-1 medium-sized NA TRBV18 CASSAIGNEQFF TGTGCCAGCTCGGCAATCGGGAATGAGCAGTTCTTC
TRBJ2-1 many TRBD1 TRBV5-1 CASSFPRDRDQTSYNEQFF TGCGCCAGCAGCTTCCCCCGGGACAGGGACCAAACTTCCTACAATGAGCAGTTCTTC
TRBJ2-1 few TRBD2 TRBV5-1 CASSFDSGGAVEQFF TGCGCCAGCAGCTTCGATAGCGGGGGGGCAGTTGAGCAGTTCTTC
TRBJ2-1 many NA TRBV6-6 CASSPHTGNEQFF TGTGCCAGCAGCCCCCACACAGGAAATGAGCAGTTCTTC
TRBJ1-4 many NA TRBV12-3/TRBV12-4 CASSLGGFRANEKLFF TGTGCCAGCAGTTTGGGTGGGTTCAGAGCTAATGAAAAACTGTTTTTT
TRBJ1-2 many NA TRBV29-1 CSAARDYGYTF TGCAGCGCCGCCCGGGACTATGGCTACACCTTC
TRBJ2-2 many NA TRBV5-1 CASSLVGGQRSNTGELFF TGCGCCAGCAGCTTGGTCGGGGGGCAGAGATCGAACACCGGGGAGCTGTTTTTT
TRBJ2-3 many TRBD1 TRBV4-3 CASSQDWLGGQITDTQYF TGCGCCAGCAGCCAAGATTGGCTTGGGGGACAGATCACAGATACGCAGTATTTT
TRBJ1-5 NA NA TRBV28 CASSESGANQPQHF TGTGCCAGCAGTGAATCAGGAGCAAATCAGCCCCAGCATTTT
TRBJ2-1 many NA TRBV6-1 CASSQIPGDEQFF TGTGCCAGCAGTCAGATCCCAGGGGATGAGCAGTTCTTC
TRBJ1-6 many NA TRBV27 CASSESGLDSPLHF TGTGCCAGCAGTGAATCAGGGCTTGATTCACCCCTCCACTTT
TRBJ2-1 many NA TRBV6-5 CASSYLGRDNEQFF TGTGCCAGCAGTTACTTGGGGAGAGACAATGAGCAGTTCTTC
TRBJ1-5 many NA TRBV18 CASSPDISNQPQHF TGTGCCAGCTCACCCGACATATCCAATCAGCCCCAGCATTTT
TRBJ2-1 many NA TRBV14 CASRKGTSYNEQFF TGTGCCAGCAGAAAGGGGACATCTTACAATGAGCAGTTCTTC